This T cell receptor (beta chain) originates from a study of cytomegalovirus exposure and HLA in healthy donors. TCRdb's copy holds only in-frame clones and misses some; the assay was immunoSEQ multiplex PCR. The sample gives 150,000 to 200,000 clones, about four fifths of which show up once; 2.5% to 3.5% is in the top ten. The study, taken as a whole, reports: High sensitivity and specificity were reportedly achieved when the classifier diagnosed cytomegalovirus status. Researchers catalogued around 150 TCR beta chains as cytomegalovirus-associated.

Of note for this clone: The target antigen is unknown.

Per the germline V gene, CDR1 is SGHDN and CDR2 is FVKESK. Trimming took 3 bases from V and 8 from J, leaving 10 bases between them. CDR3 length: 12 residues. The material sequenced was PBMCs. The rearrangement uses TRBV14 and TRBJ1-2, with D hard to call. The TCR originated in a woman younger than 35 in good health and CMV-seropositive. For the CDR3, the DNA is TGTGCCAGCAGCCATCGGGTCGGCGGCTACACCTTC. Translating it yields CASSHRVGGYTF.